These 27 T cell receptor beta chains came from one sample sequenced in a study of radiotherapy plus CTLA-4 blockade in lung cancer. The protocol was immunoSEQ multiplex PCR, while the TCRdb copy is restricted to in-frame clones and leaves out a portion. The repertoire holds about 93,000 clones, with around nine tenths as singletons. Sequencing used peripheral blood, obtained from a patient treated with radiotherapy plus ipilimumab. These receptor sequences come from a human donor with non-small cell lung cancer that progressed on radiotherapy plus ipilimumab.

The rearrangement links TRBV19 to TRBJ2-3; 9 positions match TRBD2. Trimming removed 8 bases from V and 2 bases from J; junction bases left unmatched: 11. The CDR3 has 16 residues. The germline V gene has CDR1 LNHDA and CDR2 SQIVND (reference sequence). CDR3: CASCPPTSGYTDTQYF. The CDR3 DNA sequence: TGTGCCAGTTGCCCCCCGACTAGCGGATACACAGATACGCAGTATTTT.

The chain links TRBV4-1 to TRBJ2-7; possibly TRBD2 for D (5 bases). The CDR3 totals 16 residues. Trimming stripped 0 bases from V and 2 bases from J, with 14 bases between. Germline assignment: CDR1 MGHRA and CDR2 YSYEKL. The CDR3 protein is CASSQDNGGLPYEQYF. CDR3 DNA: TGCGCCAGCAGCCAAGATAATGGAGGACTGCCCTACGAGCAGTACTTC.

V gene TRBV7-8 combines with J gene TRBJ1-5; 9 bases line up with TRBD1. This CDR3 comprises 15 residues. J gave up 5 bases and V 1 base, and 3 bases lay outside the gene matches. CDR1 and CDR2 from the germline V gene are SGHVS and FQNEAQ. CDR3 DNA: TGTGCCAGCAGCTTAGGGACAGGGGCCTATCAGCCCCAGCATTTT. It encodes CASSLGTGAYQPQHF.

This chain joins TRBV6-5 and TRBJ2-1, with unresolved D. Germline V gene sequence: CDR1 MNHEY, CDR2 SVGAGI. Between the trimmed V and J ends, which lost 0 bases and 2 bases, there was a span of 11 bases. This CDR3 contains 16 residues. CDR3 DNA sequence: TGTGCCAGCAGTTACTCCACGGGCCGACCCTACAATGAGCAGTTCTTC. It specifies CASSYSTGRPYNEQFF.

V gene TRBV6-5 combines with J gene TRBJ1-4; TRBD1 might be the D (6 bases). Between the trimmed V and J ends, which lost 3 bases and 7 bases, there was a span of 12 bases. From germline, CDR1 is MNHEY and CDR2 SVGAGI. The CDR3 covers 14 residues. The CDR3 reads CASSYRGRGEKLFF. For the CDR3, the DNA is TGTGCCAGCAGTTATAGGGGGAGAGGTGAAAAACTGTTTTTT.

This chain joins TRBV5-1 and TRBJ2-7; D not certain. The CDR3 extends over 13 amino acids. Trimming took off 7 bases at V and 5 bases at J, with 16 bases between the two ends. From germline, CDR1 is SGHRS and CDR2 YFSETQ. CDR3 bases: TGCGCCAGCGCAACAGTCCCCCTGGACGAGCAGTACTTC. Its translation is CASATVPLDEQYF.

The J gene is TRBJ1-4, the V gene TRBV2, with TRBD1 matching 7 bases. V was pared by 6 bases and J by 7 bases, with 8 bases of the junction left unmatched. There are 14 residues in the CDR3. The germline V gene has CDR1 SNHLY and CDR2 FYNNEI. The chain's CDR3 is CASSGNRGGEKLFF. CDR3 bases: TGTGCCAGCAGCGGAAACAGGGGCGGTGAAAAACTGTTTTTT.

This CDR3 reads CASSMWAGELFF. The CDR3 DNA follows: TGTGCCAGTAGTATGTGGGCCGGGGAGCTGTTTTTT. This chain connects TRBV19 to TRBJ2-2; D unclear. The CDR3 totals 12 residues. Germline V lookup: CDR1 LNHDA, CDR2 SQIVND (reference sequence). V lost 3 bases and J lost 6, with 5 bases in between.

The chain couples TRBV9 to TRBJ2-2; 12 nucleotides align to TRBD1. The CDR3 has 18 amino acids. J lost 7 bases, V lost 1 base, and 11 bases had no gene match. Germline CDR1 is SGDLS and CDR2 is YYNGEE. In DNA, the CDR3 is TGTGCCAGCAGCGTAAGTCCCGGGACAGGGGGCTATGACGGGGAGCTGTTTTTT. Translated: CASSVSPGTGGYDGELFF.

The rearrangement links TRBV19 to TRBJ2-7, with 7 bases identical to TRBD1. With 4 bases clipped from V and 4 bases from J, the junction kept 7 bases outside the gene matches. The germline V gene has CDR1 LNHDA and CDR2 SQIVND (reference sequence). The CDR3 has 14 amino acids. CDR3 protein: CASSRQGFGYEQYF. In DNA form, the CDR3 reads TGTGCCAGTAGTAGACAGGGATTTGGATACGAGCAGTACTTC.

V and J are TRBV6-5 and TRBJ2-7, with 11 bases that match TRBD1. The CDR3 is made up of 13 amino acids. Losses at the gene ends were 6 bases for V and 7 bases for J; bases not matched to a gene: 5. From germline, CDR1 is MNHEY and CDR2 SVGAGI. The CDR3 region is CASRRDRGYEQYF. The CDR3 DNA is TGTGCCAGCAGGCGGGACAGGGGGTATGAGCAGTACTTC.

V usage is TRBV18 and J usage is TRBJ2-1; D ambiguous. Per the germline V gene, CDR1 is KGHSH and CDR2 is LQKENI. The CDR3 covers 15 residues. V lost 2 bases, J lost 7 bases, and 15 bases lay in between. The CDR3 loop is CASSPRSEGWNEQFF. DNA for the CDR3: TGTGCCAGCTCACCAAGGTCGGAAGGTTGGAATGAGCAGTTCTTC.

This rearrangement joins TRBV7-8 to TRBJ2-7; D gene unclear. The length of the CDR3 is 12 residues. Germline V gene data show CDR1 as SGHVS and CDR2 as FQNEAQ. Trimming shortened V by 4 bases and J by 1 base, and 5 bases separated the two germline ends. Here the CDR3 reads CASSSRSYEQYF. CDR3 DNA: TGTGCCAGCAGCTCGAGGTCCTACGAGCAGTACTTC. Drawing the rest from reference TRBV7-8 and TRBJ2-7, the complete variable domain is GAGVSQSPRYKVAKRGQDVALRCDPISGHVSLFWYQQALGQGPEFLTYFQNEAQLDKSGLPSDRFFAERPEGSVSTLKIQRTQQEDSAVYLCASSSRSYEQYFGPGTRLTVT.

The chain uses TRBV6-6 and TRBJ1-2; D is perhaps TRBD1 (5 bases). The germline V gene encodes CDR1 MNHNY and CDR2 SVGAGI (reference sequence). The CDR3 is 14 amino acids. Trimming removed 0 bases from V and 0 bases from J, with 5 bases in between. CDR3 sequence (DNA): TGTGCCAGCAGTTACTCACAGGCTAACTATGGCTACACCTTC. It encodes CASSYSQANYGYTF.

The chain employs TRBV2 and TRBJ2-5, with 11 bases fitting TRBD1. This CDR3 contains 14 residues. From germline, CDR1 is SNHLY and CDR2 FYNNEI. V lost 10 bases to trimming and J lost 5 bases; unmatched junction nucleotides: 9. CDR3 DNA: TGTGCCACCATCCGGGACAGGGGGTGGGAGACCCAGTACTTC. Residues: CATIRDRGWETQYF.

This chain joins TRBV5-6 and TRBJ2-2; D may be TRBD2 (5 bases). The CDR3 length is 15 residues. Germline V gene data show CDR1 as SGHDT and CDR2 as YYEEEE. V was shortened by 6 bases and J by 3 bases, with 15 bases between the two germline ends. The CDR3 is CASKLGSVYTGELFF. The CDR3 DNA sequence: TGTGCCAGCAAGCTGGGTAGCGTGTACACCGGGGAGCTGTTTTTT. The full variable domain, rest sourced from reference TRBV5-6 and TRBJ2-2, is DAGVTQSPTHLIKTRGQQVTLRCSPKSGHDTVSWYQQALGQGPQFIFQYYEEEERQRGNFPDRFSGHQFPNYSSELNVNALLLGDSALYLCASKLGSVYTGELFFGEGSRLTVL.

This clone was seen only a few times. V gene TRBV11-2 combines with J gene TRBJ2-7; D is unclear. The CDR3 is made up of 15 amino acids. From germline, CDR1 is SGHAT and CDR2 FQNNGV. V was clipped by 3 bases and J by 6 bases, with 18 bases between them. In DNA, the CDR3 is TGTGCCAGCAGCTTCCTTGAGGCAGGCCTGGGCGAGCAGTACTTC. It is translated as CASSFLEAGLGEQYF.

The chain is built from TRBV11-2 and TRBJ2-7, with TRBD2 matching 10 bases. Losses at the gene ends were 1 base for V and 1 base for J; bases not matched to a gene: 7. CDR3 length: 17 amino acids. CDR1 is SGHAT, CDR2 FQNNGV, per germline. The CDR3 is CASSLGPSGSGSYEQYF. In DNA form, the CDR3 reads TGTGCCAGCAGCTTAGGTCCTAGCGGGAGTGGATCCTACGAGCAGTACTTC.

The V gene is TRBV5-4, the J gene TRBJ1-1; D is unresolved. Germline V gives CDR1 SGHNT, CDR2 YYREEE (reference sequence). V lost 3 bases, J lost 5 bases, and 8 bases lay in between. The CDR3 extends over 12 amino acids. The CDR3 sequence: CASSSLGTEAFF. CDR3 coding DNA: TGTGCCAGCAGCTCACTCGGGACTGAAGCTTTCTTT.

About this clone: In the same sample, other DNA sequences code for this CDR3. The chain joins TRBV18 to TRBJ2-5, with D unclear. The CDR3 covers 12 residues. V lost 6 bases and J lost 1, with 6 bases in between. In germline, CDR1 is KGHSH, CDR2 LQKENI. The CDR3 protein is CASSPTQETQYF. The CDR3 DNA reads as TGTGCCAGCTCGCCGACCCAAGAGACCCAGTACTTC.

The chain uses TRBV29-1 and TRBJ2-7, with a weak D call TRBD2 (6 bases). The CDR3 covers 14 residues. The germline V gene has CDR1 SQVTM and CDR2 ANQGSEA. V lost 1 base and J 2 bases, leaving 12 bases between the germline ends. CDR3 nucleotides: TGCAGCGTTGAAGTTGGCGGGACCACCTACGAGCAGTACTTC. It translates to CSVEVGGTTYEQYF.

This chain links TRBV6-5 with TRBJ2-2; D unresolved. This CDR3 has 13 residues. Trimming left V 5 bases short and J 7 bases short, with 11 bases between. Per the germline V gene, CDR1 is MNHEY and CDR2 is SVGAGI. The CDR3 DNA reads as TGTGCCAGCAGTGAAACGATGATCGGGGAGCTGTTTTTT. Residues: CASSETMIGELFF.

This chain links TRBV15 with TRBJ2-1; D remains ambiguous. This CDR3 comprises 15 residues. Germline-derived CDR1 and CDR2 are LNHNV and YYDKDF (reference sequence). The ends were cut back, 0 bases at V and 8 bases at J, with 14 bases in the middle. CDR3 bases: TGTGCCACCAGCAGAGATGGTGGGTTTTTCGATGAGCAGTTCTTC. This sequence encodes CATSRDGGFFDEQFF.

The chain joins TRBV6-1 to TRBJ2-2; D not certain. This CDR3 is 11 amino acids long. V dropped 8 bases and J dropped 6 bases, with 7 bases sitting between them. Germline V CDR1 and CDR2: MNHNS, SASEGT. Here the CDR3 DNA reads TGTGCCAGCGACGGGTCCGGGGAGCTGTTTTTT. It yields the protein CASDGSGELFF.

V gene TRBV11-3 combines with J gene TRBJ2-7; tentatively, D is TRBD1 or TRBD2 (5 bases each). V dropped 5 bases and J dropped 2 bases, with 13 bases sitting between them. This CDR3 region has 14 residues. The germline gives CDR1 SGHNT, CDR2 YENEEA. The CDR3 loop is CASSPRDRPYEQYF. As DNA, the CDR3 is TGTGCCAGCAGCCCCAGGGACCGACCCTACGAGCAGTACTTC.

This clone was seen a single time. The rearrangement links TRBV6-5 to TRBJ2-7; possible D gene TRBD2, 5 bases. Per the germline V gene, CDR1 is MNHEY and CDR2 is SVGAGI. V was shortened by 6 bases and J by 6 bases, with 18 bases between the two germline ends. The CDR3 consists of 14 residues. In DNA, the CDR3 is TGTGCCAGCAGCCTTACTAGTCCGGTTCGCGAGCAGTACTTC. Amino acid sequence: CASSLTSPVREQYF.

CDR3: CASSEGLGYEAFF. The DNA for the CDR3 is TGTGCCAGCAGTGAAGGGTTGGGATATGAAGCTTTCTTT. The chain employs TRBV6-1 and TRBJ1-1; no definite D call. The CDR3 length is 13 residues. The germline V gene has CDR1 MNHNS and CDR2 SASEGT. V was clipped by 1 base and J by 7 bases, with 10 bases between them.